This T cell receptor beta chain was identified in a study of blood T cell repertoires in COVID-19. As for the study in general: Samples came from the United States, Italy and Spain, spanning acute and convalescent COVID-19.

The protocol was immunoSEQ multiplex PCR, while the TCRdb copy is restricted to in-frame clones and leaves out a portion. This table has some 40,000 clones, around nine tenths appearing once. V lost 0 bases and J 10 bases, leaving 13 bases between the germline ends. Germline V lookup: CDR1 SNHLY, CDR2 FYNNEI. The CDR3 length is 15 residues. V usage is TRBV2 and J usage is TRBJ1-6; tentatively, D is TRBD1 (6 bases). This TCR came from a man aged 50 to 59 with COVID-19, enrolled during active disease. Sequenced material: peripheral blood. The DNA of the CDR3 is TGTGCCAGCAGTGAAGCGCTTACAGGGAGCTCACCCCTCCACTTT. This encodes CASSEALTGSSPLHF.